This TCR beta chain was recorded in a study of T-cell memory formation after mild COVID-19. Study-level points and caveats: Those CD4+ clones that contracted were mainly in CM and EM (CD8+ ones in EMRA). Prior to infection, memory already included some responding clones, suggesting cross-reactive memory joined.

TCRdb re-called the 5' RACE reads with MiXCR, one entry per CDR3 protein. Here the sample spans fewer than 95,000 distinct CDR3 sequences, about 15% being singletons. In the case of this clonotype: Its specificity is unknown.

Germline-derived CDR1 and CDR2 are SGHVS and FQNEAQ. The trim removed 5 bases at V and 4 bases at J, leaving 22 bases unmatched. The CDR3 totals 20 residues. The origin of this receptor is a man aged 18 to 35 who had mild COVID-19 (a few samples of this study predate the infection). Cell type and time point are not known. What was sequenced was PBMCs or a T cell subset sorted from them (not recorded which). The chain uses TRBV7-8 and TRBJ2-5; 10 bases are a match to TRBD2. The DNA for the CDR3 is TGTGCCAGCAGCCCGCAGGTCGCTAGCGGGGGCCCTGAAGTAAGAGAGACCCAGTACTTC. Its translation: CASSPQVASGGPEVRETQYF. The full variable domain, in which reference TRBV7-8 and TRBJ2-5 provide the parts outside the CDR3, is GAGVSQSPRYKVAKRGQDVALRCDPISGHVSLFWYQQALGQGPEFLTYFQNEAQLDKSGLPSDRFFAERPEGSVSTLKIQRTQQEDSAVYLCASSPQVASGGPEVRETQYFGPGTRLLVL.